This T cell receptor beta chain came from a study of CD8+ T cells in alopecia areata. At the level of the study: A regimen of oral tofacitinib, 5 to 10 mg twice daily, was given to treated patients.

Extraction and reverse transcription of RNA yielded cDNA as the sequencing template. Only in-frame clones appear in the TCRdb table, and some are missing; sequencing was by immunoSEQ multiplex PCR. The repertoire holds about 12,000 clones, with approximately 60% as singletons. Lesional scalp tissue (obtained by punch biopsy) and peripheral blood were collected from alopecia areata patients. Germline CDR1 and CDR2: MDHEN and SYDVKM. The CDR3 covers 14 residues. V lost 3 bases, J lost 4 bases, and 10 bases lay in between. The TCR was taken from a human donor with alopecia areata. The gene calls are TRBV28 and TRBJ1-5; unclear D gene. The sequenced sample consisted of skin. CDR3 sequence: CASSFLIGNQPQHF. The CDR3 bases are TGTGCCAGCAGTTTCCTCATCGGGAATCAGCCCCAGCATTTT.